This TCR beta chain came from a study of blood T cell repertoires in COVID-19. Here immunoSEQ multiplex PCR was the method, and the copy in TCRdb shows in-frame clones only, minus some. The sample includes some 390,000 clones, approximately 89% of them seen just once. The clonotype was recovered from a woman aged 35 to 49 with COVID-19, enrolled during active disease. Sequenced sample: peripheral blood.

The CDR3 is CASSSPREADTQYF. DNA of the CDR3: TGTGCCAGCAGCTCCCCTCGGGAGGCAGATACGCAGTATTTT. The chain links TRBV11-2 to TRBJ2-3, with 7 positions matching TRBD2. The CDR3 covers 14 residues. The J segment lost 4 bases and the V segment lost 4 bases, leaving 5 bases of the junction unmatched. CDR1 is SGHAT and CDR2 is FQNNGV in the germline V gene.